This T cell receptor (beta chain) was captured by sequencing in a study of siplizumab effects on memory and regulatory T cells. The germline V gene has CDR1 MGHRA and CDR2 YSYEKL. The CDR3 sequence is 17 residues long. J lost 4 bases, V lost 1 base, and 5 bases had no gene match. TCRdb's copy holds only in-frame clones and misses some; the assay was immunoSEQ multiplex PCR. The sample contains around 120,000 clones, 94% of which appear only once. Findings and caveats of the study: Unstimulated subsets captured only a minor fraction of alloreactive clones. Of the proliferating CD4+ or CD8+ clones, roughly 80-96% lacked a naive or memory phenotype that could be assigned. It seemed that naive T cells were more diverse than memory cells and were major contributors to the alloresponse. The mean Treg-derived percentage of mappable alloreactive CD4+ clones was roughly 69% with siplizumab compared with about 28% in controls.

To note about this clone: Its antigen is still unknown.

The rearrangement links TRBV4-1 to TRBJ2-1; 12 positions match TRBD2. Source material: non-Treg CD4+ T cells sorted from blood. The sequence derives from a human donor in good health. The CDR3 DNA reads as TGCGCCAGCAGCCAAGGACTAGCGGGAGCTGGGTACAATGAGCAGTTCTTC. Translating gives CASSQGLAGAGYNEQFF.